The rows below give T cell receptor beta chains drawn from one sample of a study of Ad26.COV2.S vaccination and SARS-CoV-2 variants. Data came from immunoSEQ multiplex PCR; TCRdb stores just in-frame clones and leaves some out. The data show roughly 460,000 clones, about nine tenths seen once. The material was peripheral blood, obtained in a trial of Ad26.COV2.S vaccine versus placebo. The receptors shown here come from a person aged 18-65 years who received the Ad26.COV2.S COVID-19 vaccine or a placebo. Each CDR3 is given with its conserved first and last residue.

cdr3_aa j_call v_call
CASSSQVLLGKNIQYF TRBJ2-4 TRBV7-2
CASSFPRTNLHYEQYF TRBJ2-7 TRBV28
CASSQGRGGGEQYF TRBJ2-7 TRBV4-1
CASSKDRGRSGANVLTF TRBJ2-6 TRBV6-2/TRBV6-3
CASALTGELFF TRBJ2-2 TRBV11-2
CASSLIRALYNEQFF TRBJ2-1 TRBV5-1
CASSFLRQPEETQYF TRBJ2-5 TRBV5-1
CASSSGEGNTEAFF TRBJ1-1 TRBV5-1
CASSVSGGAEGYTF TRBJ1-2 TRBV2
CASSEVPSPLHF TRBJ1-6 TRBV6-1
CASSPPTGDPFF TRBJ1-1 TRBV13
CASGLGTRPGGNEQFF TRBJ2-1 TRBV12-5
CASRLRTSGSWANTGELFF TRBJ2-2 TRBV7-9
CASSLTFPTGTNEKLFF TRBJ1-4 TRBV5-1
CASRPIGGYRTDTQYF TRBJ2-3 TRBV7-9
CARSLFRRNTGELFF TRBJ2-2 TRBV5-3
CASSSIETGNDGYTF TRBJ1-2 TRBV7-9
CASQAGVTGKDGYTF TRBJ1-2 TRBV13
CASSKFSGLTYEQYF TRBJ2-7 TRBV19
CAWSVGRGHTEAFF TRBJ1-1 TRBV30
CASSPEGRVQETQYF TRBJ2-5 TRBV19
CATSRASQGFSNQPQHF TRBJ1-5 TRBV28
CASSFRTSGHNEQFF TRBJ2-1 TRBV5-6
CASSQERARRSYEQYF TRBJ2-7 TRBV4-3
CASSLGTGQPQHF TRBJ1-5 TRBV12-3/TRBV12-4
CASSLAGGWSEAFF TRBJ1-1 TRBV7-2
CASSGGGIFYEQYF TRBJ2-7 TRBV6-5
CASTVGQGNEKLFF TRBJ1-4 TRBV7-9
CASSRNRGYNEQFF TRBJ2-1 TRBV5-8
CASSSAAAGELFF TRBJ2-2 TRBV7-3
CASSSRTATNEKLFF TRBJ1-4 TRBV7-9
CASSKTQGGSETQYF TRBJ2-5 TRBV19
CASSYDSLSTDTQYF TRBJ2-3 TRBV18
CASSEGRSNQPQHF TRBJ1-5 TRBV2
CASSLRRSRRELFF TRBJ1-4 TRBV7-8
CASSSTNTEAFF TRBJ1-1 TRBV5-1
CAISESGQAQFGLHF TRBJ1-6 TRBV10-3
CASSYVGPNTEAFF TRBJ1-1 TRBV6-2/TRBV6-3
CASLTNQPQHF TRBJ1-5 TRBV10-1
CASSVDSGLYGYTF TRBJ1-2 TRBV19
CASSLGTGTGELFF TRBJ2-2 TRBV27
CASSLVIQGSEKLFF TRBJ1-4 TRBV7-9
CASSPRDRSNEKLFF TRBJ1-4 TRBV14
CASSLAPYEQYF TRBJ2-7 TRBV5-5
CASSVEQGAGNTIYF TRBJ1-3 TRBV9
CASSNEAVAPHGEQFF TRBJ2-1 TRBV18
CSALGGSAPRKAKNIQYF TRBJ2-4 TRBV29-1
CASSPRQAGGNEQFF TRBJ2-1 TRBV7-9
CASSDALGLASVETQYF TRBJ2-5 TRBV6-1